Shown below are 27 T cell receptor beta chains from a single sample sequenced in a study of OX40 agonist ivuxolimab in advanced cancers. Here immunoSEQ multiplex PCR was the method, and the copy in TCRdb shows in-frame clones only, minus some. The sample records 30,000 to 45,000 clones, about 88% being singletons. This sample comprised CD4+ or CD8+ T cells sorted from blood, obtained in a trial of the OX40 agonist ivuxolimab. These receptors were taken from an adult with an advanced solid tumor such as melanoma, head and neck, liver or kidney cancer.

This chain joins TRBV2 and TRBJ1-2; 7 bases line up with TRBD1. The CDR3 is 14 residues long. From germline, CDR1 is SNHLY and CDR2 FYNNEI. V gave up 4 bases and J gave up 8 bases; unmatched junction bases: 10. CDR3 loop: CASSVERQGSGYTF. CDR3 DNA sequence: TGTGCCAGCAGTGTAGAACGACAGGGTTCGGGCTACACCTTC.

This clone has only one observation. The chain employs TRBV5-6 and TRBJ2-1; tentatively, D is TRBD2 (5 bases). CDR1 is SGHDT and CDR2 is YYEEEE in the germline V gene. Trimming removed 1 base from V and 9 bases from J, with 14 bases in between. The CDR3 contains 14 residues. The CDR3 nucleotides are TGTGCCAGCAGCTTGTACGGCGGGCGGTTTGAGCAGTTCTTC. Translated, it gives CASSLYGGRFEQFF.

The gene calls are TRBV7-9 and TRBJ1-1; D remains unclear. V was cut by 0 bases and J by 11 bases, with 13 bases left in between. The germline V gene has CDR1 SEHNR and CDR2 FQNEAQ (reference sequence). This CDR3 has 13 amino acids. The CDR3 nucleotides read TGTGCCAGCAGCTTAGCGCTCGGAAGGAGGGCTTTCTTT. Protein: CASSLALGRRAFF.

The chain links TRBV12-2 to TRBJ2-7; the table assigns TRBD2, which was not confirmed against the DNA. TRBV12-2 is a recognized pseudogene. CDR3 length: 17 amino acids. CDR3 DNA: TGTGCAAGTCGCTTAGAGGGACCGACTAGCGGGGGTTACGAGCAGTACTTC. Translation: CASRLEGPTSGGYEQYF.

This clone was counted once. The rearrangement uses TRBV6-5 and TRBJ1-5; D remains ambiguous. The CDR3 has 15 residues. The V gene's germline CDR1 is MNHEY and CDR2 SVGAGI. V was cut by 6 bases and J by 0 bases, with 12 bases left in between. In DNA form, the CDR3 reads TGTGCCAGCAGCCTACACGAAAATAGCAATCAGCCCCAGCATTTT. Protein: CASSLHENSNQPQHF.

The rearrangement joins TRBV7-2 to TRBJ1-2; 7 nucleotides agree with TRBD1. Germline assignment: CDR1 SGHTA and CDR2 FQGNSA. CDR3 size: 14 residues. Unmatched junction bases numbered 7, after V lost 1 base and J lost 8 bases. The CDR3 DNA reads TGTGCCAGCAGCTTAGAACAGGGGATCGGCGGCTACACCTTC. Translating gives CASSLEQGIGGYTF.

The genes are TRBV5-1 and TRBJ1-1; 12 positions match TRBD1. V lost 3 bases and J lost 6; bases outside the gene matches: 9. This CDR3 has 16 residues. The V gene's germline CDR1 is SGHRS and CDR2 YFSETQ. The CDR3 DNA follows: TGCGCCAGCAGCTACGGGACAGGGGGCGGGAGGGCTGAAGCTTTCTTT. Protein sequence: CASSYGTGGGRAEAFF.

The V gene is TRBV6-5, the J gene TRBJ1-2; D perhaps matches TRBD1 (6 bases). Germline V gene data show CDR1 as MNHEY and CDR2 as SVGAGI. The CDR3 length is 15 residues. With 6 bases removed from V and 4 bases from J, the gap between germline ends came to 18 bases. The CDR3: CASRPTLTGLYGYTF. In DNA form, the CDR3 reads TGTGCCAGCAGACCTACGCTTACAGGGCTCTATGGCTACACCTTC.

This chain uses TRBV30 with TRBJ1-2; maybe TRBD1 (5 bases). The CDR3 is 12 amino acids. CDR1 is GTSNPN, CDR2 SVGIG, per germline (reference sequence). The V and J ends lost 7 bases and 6 bases respectively, with 15 bases between them. CDR3 sequence (DNA): TGTGCCTTACCGGGACCCAGGGATGGCTACACCTTC. It translates to CALPGPRDGYTF.

The rearrangement uses TRBV5-4 and TRBJ2-3; 7 bases match TRBD1. Germline loops: CDR1 SGHNT, CDR2 YYREEE (reference sequence). Trimming at V came to 8 bases and at J to 0 bases, leaving 9 bases not matched to a gene. The CDR3 contains 15 residues. CDR3 sequence reads: CAREPGQPSTDTQYF. CDR3 in DNA: TGTGCCAGAGAACCGGGACAGCCTAGCACAGATACGCAGTATTTT.

This CDR3 reads CASSVTGSATQYF. CDR3 nucleotide sequence: TGCGCCAGCAGCGTAACAGGGTCGGCGACCCAGTACTTC. The chain is built from TRBV5-1 and TRBJ2-5, with D possibly matching TRBD1 (6 bases). Germline V gives CDR1 SGHRS, CDR2 YFSETQ. This CDR3 is 13 amino acids long. The V end was cut by 4 bases, the J end by 7 bases, with 14 bases between.

This clone was found once. The genes are TRBV5-1 and TRBJ1-5; D is perhaps TRBD1 (6 bases). The V gene's germline CDR1 is SGHRS and CDR2 YFSETQ. This CDR3 contains 15 residues. The V end was cut by 4 bases, the J end by 5 bases, with 16 bases between. This chain's CDR3 is CASSPLGGRDQPQHF. Written as DNA, the CDR3 is TGCGCCAGCAGCCCTTTGGGGGGGCGCGATCAGCCCCAGCATTTT.

This chain joins TRBV6-1 and TRBJ2-5; 10 bases are shared with TRBD1. The CDR3 contains 14 residues. V dropped 4 bases and J dropped 1; count of bases not matched to a gene: 0. The germline V gene has CDR1 MNHNS and CDR2 SASEGT. In DNA, the CDR3 is TGTGCCAGCAGTGGGACAGGGGGCCAAGAGACCCAGTACTTC. As protein: CASSGTGGQETQYF.

CDR3 nucleotides: TGTGCCAGCAGCACCAGACAGGGTGCGGGCGAGCAGTACTTC. As protein: CASSTRQGAGEQYF. The chain joins TRBV11-2 to TRBJ2-7; TRBD1 agrees at 7 bases. This CDR3 has 14 amino acids. The V gene's germline CDR1 is SGHAT and CDR2 FQNNGV. Losses at the gene ends were 5 bases for V and 6 bases for J; bases not matched to a gene: 10.

The CDR3 is CASSPSGLVDTQYF. The DNA of the CDR3 is TGTGCCAGCAGCCCGTCAGGACTAGTAGATACGCAGTATTTT. The chain is built from TRBV7-3 and TRBJ2-3, with TRBD2 identical over 7 bases. CDR1 and CDR2 from the germline V gene are SGHTA and FQGTGA. V lost 5 bases, J lost 5 bases, and 7 bases stayed unmatched. This CDR3 region has 14 residues. The entire variable domain, with the rest obtained from reference TRBV7-3 and TRBJ2-3, is as follows: GAGVSQTPSNKVTEKGKYVELRCDPISGHTALYWYRQSLGQGPEFLIYFQGTGAADDSGLPNDRFFAVRPEGSVSTLKIQRTERGDSAVYLCASSPSGLVDTQYFGPGTRLTVL.

The chain employs TRBV7-9 and TRBJ1-3; tentatively, D is TRBD1 (5 bases). The CDR3 consists of 13 residues. Germline values: CDR1 SEHNR, CDR2 FQNEAQ (reference sequence). With 3 bases removed from V and 3 bases from J, the gap between germline ends came to 6 bases. The CDR3: CASSFRGGNTIYF. Here the CDR3 DNA reads TGTGCCAGCAGCTTTAGGGGTGGAAACACCATATATTTT.

The J gene is TRBJ2-6, the V gene TRBV7-6; D is undetermined. The length of the CDR3 is 13 residues. CDR1 and CDR2 (germline): SGHVS, FNYEAQ. Trimming took off 5 bases at V and 9 bases at J, with 11 bases between the two ends. The DNA of the CDR3 is TGTGCCAGCAGCCCGATCTCCCTCAACGTCCTGACTTTC. It yields the protein CASSPISLNVLTF.

This chain joins TRBV6-6 and TRBJ1-1; TRBD1 aligns across 7 bases. The CDR3 consists of 13 residues. Germline V gene data show CDR1 as MNHNY and CDR2 as SVGAGI (reference sequence). V lost 4 bases to trimming and J lost 8 bases; unmatched junction nucleotides: 7. The CDR3: CASSSTADREAFF. As DNA, the CDR3 is TGTGCCAGCAGTTCCACCGCGGACAGGGAAGCTTTCTTT.

V and J are TRBV10-3 and TRBJ2-7; weak D call: TRBD1 (5 bases). The germline gives CDR1 ENHRY, CDR2 SYGVKD. V was clipped by 6 bases and J by 3 bases, with 12 bases between them. The CDR3 is made up of 13 amino acids. CDR3 DNA sequence: TGTGCCATCAGCCCGACAGAGAGCTACGAGCAGTACTTC. Its translation is CAISPTESYEQYF.

The sample holds one count of this clone. This chain links TRBV9 with TRBJ2-5; TRBD1 matches 7 bases. Germline CDR1 reads SGDLS; CDR2 reads YYNGEE. V shed 10 bases, J shed 2 bases, and the junction held 11 bases outside the gene matches. The CDR3 runs 14 residues. The CDR3 here is CASGRAGGQETQYF. CDR3 nucleotides: TGTGCCTCCGGTAGGGCAGGGGGACAAGAGACCCAGTACTTC.

The gene calls are TRBV7-2 and TRBJ2-5, with 7 nucleotides matching TRBD1. The J call may not be correct, given that the DNA end is closer to TRBJ2-7. The V gene's germline CDR1 is SGHTA and CDR2 FQGNSA. The CDR3 extends over 19 amino acids. The CDR3 DNA reads as TGTGCCAGCAGCTTAGTCCGGCTCGATTCAAGGACAGGAAGCTACGAGCAGTACTTC. Amino acid sequence: CASSLVRLDSRTGSYEQYF.

The chain uses TRBV6-5 and TRBJ2-7; TRBD1 agrees at 9 bases. CDR1 MNHEY and CDR2 SVGAGI come from the germline V gene. The CDR3 spans 14 residues. J lost 4 bases, V lost 5 bases, and 6 bases had no gene match. In DNA, the CDR3 is TGTGCCAGCAGTCCACAGGGGGCGCCGTACGAGCAGTACTTC. Protein product: CASSPQGAPYEQYF.

This chain connects TRBV5-1 to TRBJ1-4, with D uncertain. CDR1 and CDR2 (germline): SGHRS, YFSETQ. This CDR3 has 15 amino acids. Deletions cut 4 bases from V and 0 bases from J, with 10 bases between. The CDR3 bases are TGCGCCAGCAGCCCCGCTCCTGCAACTAATGAAAAACTGTTTTTT. Translation gives CASSPAPATNEKLFF.

CDR3 loop: CASSNQGVSTDTQYF. The CDR3 bases are TGTGCCAGCAGCAATCAGGGGGTTAGCACAGATACGCAGTATTTT. The V call is TRBV27, the J call TRBJ2-3; 7 bases map to TRBD1. The CDR3 totals 15 residues. Looked up from germline, CDR1 is MNHEY and CDR2 is SMNVEV (reference sequence). V was pared by 6 bases and J by 0 bases, with 6 bases of the junction left unmatched.

The gene calls are TRBV28 and TRBJ2-4, with unresolved D. The V and J ends lost 4 bases and 0 bases respectively, with 13 bases between them. There are 16 residues in the CDR3. The germline CDR1 and CDR2 sequences are MDHEN and SYDVKM. The CDR3 sequence is CASSWLGQVAKNIQYF. The CDR3 coding sequence is TGTGCCAGCAGTTGGCTCGGTCAAGTAGCCAAAAACATTCAGTACTTC.

V usage is TRBV7-2 and J usage is TRBJ1-2; TRBD1 matches 7 bases. Germline CDR1 reads SGHTA; CDR2 reads FQGNSA. V lost 3 bases to trimming and J lost 4 bases; unmatched junction nucleotides: 5. This CDR3 is 14 amino acids long. The DNA for the CDR3 is TGTGCCAGCAGCTTTGGCACAGGGGCCTATGGCTACACCTTC. Translating it yields CASSFGTGAYGYTF.

V usage is TRBV6-5 and J usage is TRBJ1-2; a weak D match, TRBD1 (5 bases). This CDR3 comprises 12 residues. Germline loops: CDR1 MNHEY, CDR2 SVGAGI. The V end was cut by 7 bases, the J end by 8 bases, with 14 bases between. The CDR3 nucleotides are TGTGCCAGCACCCGGGGGATTTCGGGCTACACCTTC. This encodes CASTRGISGYTF.